This TCR beta chain came from a study of OX40 agonist ivuxolimab in advanced cancers. Turning to the study itself: Of mixed ages from about 23 to 85 and averaging about 60 years, the group was more than 65% male.

V lost 4 bases, J lost 3 bases, and 16 bases lay in between. Germline V gene sequence: CDR1 MNHNY, CDR2 SVGAGI (reference sequence). The CDR3 length is 16 residues. Study-wide results and limits: Relative to CD4+, CD8+ T cells held more expanded clones on average. Antigen specificity remained undetermined for the expanded peripheral T cells.

The data were produced by immunoSEQ multiplex PCR, yet TCRdb's version contains in-frame clones alone and is incomplete. The sample lists over 40,000 clones; around 82% were seen once. This clone was recorded a few times. No antigen is known for it. The sequences come from CD4+ or CD8+ T cells sorted from blood, collected in a trial of the OX40 agonist ivuxolimab. The chain joins TRBV6-6 to TRBJ1-5; D is unclear. The sequence was obtained from an adult with an advanced solid tumor such as melanoma, head and neck, liver or kidney cancer. Here the CDR3 reads CASSFSPGMYNQPQHF. Here the CDR3 DNA reads TGTGCCAGCAGTTTTAGCCCGGGAATGTACAATCAGCCCCAGCATTTT.